These 32 T cell receptor beta chains share one sample of origin, sequenced in a study of T cell repertoires in cytomegalovirus infection. TCRdb reanalysed the reads using MiXCR and keeps one entry per CDR3 protein. The sample lists 680,000 or so distinct CDR3 sequences, around a third occurring once. Their antigens remain unidentified. Sequenced material: cultured PBMCs, taken from culture after CMV antigen stimulation. These receptors were taken from a human donor in good health (CMV status not recorded). Some clones in this sample may be carry-over from other donors' samples.

The rearrangement uses TRBV2 and TRBJ1-2, with D maybe TRBD1 (5 bases). The CDR3 runs 11 residues. From germline, CDR1 is SNHLY and CDR2 FYNNEI. Trimming removed 11 bases from V and 6 bases from J, with 13 bases in between. The CDR3 here is CAGGWDHGYTF. For the CDR3, the DNA is TGTGCCGGAGGGTGGGACCATGGCTACACCTTC.

CDR3 sequence (DNA): TGTGCCAGCAGTGAAAGGGGGACTAGCGGGAGGGGACCCGTGGATACGCAGTATTTT. Translating gives CASSERGTSGRGPVDTQYF. The chain recombines TRBV6-1 with TRBJ2-3; TRBD2 agrees at 16 bases. The CDR3 sequence is 19 residues long. Germline trimming cut 2 bases from V and 6 bases from J; bases unmatched to any gene: 11. Per the germline V gene, CDR1 is MNHNS and CDR2 is SASEGT.

The chain employs TRBV2 and TRBJ1-5, with 8 bases aligning to TRBD1. V was pared by 3 bases and J by 4 bases, with 5 bases of the junction left unmatched. Germline V lookup: CDR1 SNHLY, CDR2 FYNNEI. The CDR3 is 15 amino acids. CDR3: CASSDSGTGNQPQHF. The CDR3 nucleotides are TGTGCCAGCAGTGATTCCGGGACAGGTAATCAGCCCCAGCATTTT.

The V gene is TRBV12-3 or TRBV12-4, the J gene TRBJ1-2; the D gene is possibly TRBD1 (5 bases). The CDR3 runs to 12 residues. Trimming removed 5 bases at V and 8 bases at J, with 12 bases between. CDR3 sequence: CASSSDRGGYTF. CDR3 coding DNA: TGTGCCAGCAGTAGTGATCGGGGCGGCTACACCTTC.

The chain recombines TRBV19 with TRBJ1-2; D possibly corresponds to TRBD1 (5 bases). This CDR3 is 14 amino acids long. Germline V gene lookup returns CDR1 LNHDA and CDR2 SQIVND (reference sequence). The germline V and J ends were trimmed by 3 bases and 8 bases, with 16 bases remaining between them. CDR3 sequence reads: CASSIQDSLRGYTF. DNA for the CDR3: TGTGCCAGTAGTATTCAAGACAGCCTCCGAGGCTACACCTTC.

This clonotype was found many times. The chain uses TRBV7-2 and TRBJ2-7; 7 nucleotides match TRBD1. Trimming cost V 5 bases and J 6 bases; bases outside gene matches: 10. Germline V gene data show CDR1 as SGHTA and CDR2 as FQGNSA. The CDR3 loop spans 14 amino acids. CDR3 in DNA: TGTGCCAGCAGCACTCGGGCAGGGGGTAGCGAGCAGTACTTC. Its protein is CASSTRAGGSEQYF.

This clonotype has just a few counts. The genes are TRBV4-3 and TRBJ1-5, with a weak D call TRBD1 (5 bases). Trimming left V 0 bases short and J 5 bases short, with 11 bases between. The CDR3 contains 15 residues. Looked up from germline, CDR1 is LGHNA and CDR2 is YSLEER. As DNA, the CDR3 is TGCGCCAGCAGCCAAGATCTCAGGGCCGATCAGCCCCAGCATTTT. Protein: CASSQDLRADQPQHF.

The gene calls are TRBV7-9 and TRBJ1-2; D not certain. The CDR3 is 13 amino acids. V was trimmed by 1 base and J by 4 bases, leaving 7 bases between them. Germline values: CDR1 SEHNR, CDR2 FQNEAQ (reference sequence). DNA of the CDR3: TGTGCCAGCAGCTTAGTCGACATCTATGGCTACACCTTC. Translating gives CASSLVDIYGYTF.

A single count supports this clonotype. V is TRBV25-1 and J is TRBJ1-2; possible D gene TRBD1, 6 bases. The CDR3 loop spans 13 amino acids. Trimming cost V 4 bases and J 7 bases, with 13 bases left between them. Germline CDR1 MGHDK, CDR2 SYGVNS. The CDR3 nucleotides are TGTGCCAGCAGTGGAGGACAGTTTCGTGGCTACACCTTC. This sequence encodes CASSGGQFRGYTF.

This clonotype was found a few times. J is TRBJ2-4 and V is TRBV7-9, with unresolved D. The CDR3 extends over 16 amino acids. Germline V gene sequence: CDR1 SEHNR, CDR2 FQNEAQ (reference sequence). The ends were cut back, 5 bases at V and 0 bases at J, with 14 bases in the middle. As DNA, the CDR3 is TGTGCCAGCAGCCCTAGGGCCGGAGTAGCCAAAAACATTCAGTACTTC. Translating gives CASSPRAGVAKNIQYF.

CDR3 in DNA: TGTGCCAGCAGTGAAACGACAGGGTATAGATATGGCTACACCTTC. It codes for CASSETTGYRYGYTF. This rearrangement joins TRBV6-1 to TRBJ1-2, with 7 positions matching TRBD1. Germline V gene sequence: CDR1 MNHNS, CDR2 SASEGT. The CDR3 contains 15 residues. Losses at the gene ends were 2 bases for V and 5 bases for J; bases not matched to a gene: 8.

This clonotype was recorded at least ten times. The chain carries TRBV7-2 and TRBJ2-2; 7 nucleotides match TRBD2. This CDR3 is built from 15 residues. The germline gives CDR1 SGHTA, CDR2 FQGNSA. J lost 3 bases, V lost 3 bases, and 4 bases had no gene match. CDR3 loop: CASSFMGGDTGELFF. Here the CDR3 DNA reads TGTGCCAGCAGCTTCATGGGAGGGGACACCGGGGAGCTGTTTTTT.

There are a few counts of this clonotype. The chain has TRBV7-9 and TRBJ2-7, with 9 bases identical to TRBD2. Per germline, CDR1 SEHNR and CDR2 FQNEAQ (reference sequence). Losses at the gene ends were 1 base for V and 7 bases for J; bases not matched to a gene: 8. The CDR3 has 15 amino acids. The CDR3 region is CASSLGRSGRGEQYF. The CDR3 DNA is TGTGCCAGCAGCTTAGGGCGTAGCGGGAGAGGAGAGCAGTACTTC.

V is TRBV6-1 and J is TRBJ1-2, with D possibly matching TRBD1 (6 bases). CDR1 MNHNS and CDR2 SASEGT come from the germline V gene. Trimming shortened V by 5 bases and J by 0 bases, and 13 bases separated the two germline ends. The CDR3 is 15 amino acids. The CDR3 here is CASSRGGATNYGYTF. The CDR3 DNA reads TGTGCCAGCAGTAGGGGGGGGGCGACTAACTATGGCTACACCTTC.

J is TRBJ2-7 and V is TRBV25-1; no reliable D call. Germline CDR1 reads MGHDK; CDR2 reads SYGVNS. CDR3 size: 13 residues. Trimming cost V 3 bases and J 9 bases, with 15 bases left between them. CDR3 sequence: CASSEAYGRPQYF. CDR3 nucleotides: TGTGCCAGCAGTGAGGCCTACGGGCGTCCGCAGTACTTC.

The rearrangement joins TRBV14 to TRBJ1-6; no firm D call. The ends were cut back, 1 base at V and 1 base at J, with 8 bases in the middle. The CDR3 is 16 amino acids. Germline V gene sequence: CDR1 SGHDN, CDR2 FVKESK. The CDR3 bases are TGTGCCAGCAGCCAAGCCGAGGGTTCCTATAATTCACCCCTCCACTTT. It specifies CASSQAEGSYNSPLHF.

The genes are TRBV6-2 or TRBV6-3 and TRBJ2-7; TRBD2 might be the D (5 bases). The CDR3 is 14 amino acids. CDR1 is MNHEY and CDR2 is SVGEGT in the germline V gene. Trimming removed 6 bases from V and 1 base from J, with 13 bases in between. The CDR3 DNA follows: TGTGCCAGCAGCAAACGGGGAATGTCCTACGAGCAGTACTTC. It specifies CASSKRGMSYEQYF.

This chain links TRBV11-3 with TRBJ2-1; TRBD2 agrees at 10 bases. This CDR3 spans 17 amino acids. CDR1 is SGHNT, CDR2 YENEEA, per germline. The junction had 11 bases not matched to a gene; V was cut back by 4 bases and J by 5 bases. CDR3 nucleotides: TGTGCCAGCAGCTCCTCTTCTGGACTAGCGGCAAACAATGAGCAGTTCTTC. Encoded protein: CASSSSSGLAANNEQFF.

The chain is built from TRBV11-2 and TRBJ2-7, with unresolved D. The CDR3 length is 12 residues. V was clipped by 1 base and J by 7 bases, with 8 bases between them. Germline loops: CDR1 SGHAT, CDR2 FQNNGV. The CDR3 bases are TGTGCCAGCAGCTTAGTTTCCTGGGAGCAGTACTTC. Its translation is CASSLVSWEQYF.

This clonotype was observed a single time. At one of its ends the junction is not consistent with the germline gene, which may arise from a read error. This chain links TRBV9 with TRBJ2-3, with 16 bases that match TRBD2. Germline assignment: CDR1 SGDLS and CDR2 YYNGEE. There are 14 residues in the CDR3. The CDR3 sequence: CASSAGLAGGPMDF. CDR3 nucleotide sequence: TGTGCCAGCAGCGCGGGACTAGCGGGAGGGCCGATGGATTTT.

V and J are TRBV4-1 and TRBJ2-1, with D perhaps given as TRBD1 or TRBD2 (5 bases each). The CDR3 extends over 20 amino acids. Germline CDR1 MGHRA, CDR2 YSYEKL. V shed 1 base and J shed 8 bases, with 30 bases lying between them. The DNA of the CDR3 is TGCGCCAGCAGCCAAGTGCCTACCCTTCCGGGACCGGCGAGGCTCCATGAGCAGTTCTTC. It yields the protein CASSQVPTLPGPARLHEQFF.

In the case of this clonotype: A read error may explain this, as a much larger clone is one base away. The V gene is TRBV2, the J gene TRBJ2-1, with unresolved D. Trimming removed 7 bases at V and 2 bases at J, with 3 bases between. The CDR3 loop spans 11 amino acids. CDR1 SNHLY and CDR2 FYNNEI come from the germline V gene. CDR3 DNA: TGTGCCAGCACCACCTACAATGAGCAGTTCTTC. Residues: CASTTYNEQFF.

This clonotype appeared a few times. The chain carries TRBV7-8 and TRBJ2-7; weak D call: TRBD1 (6 bases). This CDR3 region has 14 residues. CDR1 is SGHVS, CDR2 FQNEAQ, per germline. V was trimmed by 3 bases and J by 0 bases, leaving 9 bases between them. CDR3 region: CASSFPGHSYEQYF. Here the CDR3 DNA reads TGTGCCAGCAGCTTTCCGGGACACTCCTACGAGCAGTACTTC.

This chain connects TRBV6-2 or TRBV6-3 to TRBJ1-5; D is unclear. The CDR3 has 15 amino acids. Germline assignment: CDR1 MNHEY and CDR2 SVGEGT. Trimming took off 0 bases at V and 2 bases at J, with 8 bases between the two ends. The CDR3 DNA sequence: TGTGCCAGCAGTTACTCGGGCTATGGCAATCAGCCCCAGCATTTT. As protein: CASSYSGYGNQPQHF.

This clonotype turned up a few times. The chain has TRBV7-9 and TRBJ1-3; D remains ambiguous. The germline V gene has CDR1 SEHNR and CDR2 FQNEAQ (reference sequence). The CDR3 sequence is 11 residues long. Between the trimmed V and J ends, which lost 1 base and 8 bases, there was a span of 3 bases. Here the CDR3 DNA reads TGTGCCAGCAGCTTAGTGGACACCATATATTTT. Translated: CASSLVDTIYF.

This clonotype was counted a few times. The rearrangement uses TRBV12-3 or TRBV12-4 and TRBJ2-7; no reliable D call. With 6 bases removed from V and 4 bases from J, the gap between germline ends came to 10 bases. The CDR3 contains 12 residues. CDR3 in DNA: TGTGCCAGCAGATCCCTATTGTACGAGCAGTACTTC. Amino acid sequence: CASRSLLYEQYF.

V gene TRBV4-3 combines with J gene TRBJ2-7; D is possibly TRBD1 (5 bases). The CDR3 loop spans 15 amino acids. Germline CDR1 and CDR2: LGHNA and YSLEER. V was clipped by 0 bases and J by 4 bases, with 13 bases between them. The CDR3, as DNA: TGCGCCAGCAGCCAAGATTGGGGTAGGACATACGAGCAGTACTTC. Amino acids: CASSQDWGRTYEQYF.

This chain links TRBV6-2 or TRBV6-3 with TRBJ2-1; 8 nucleotides agree with TRBD2. Germline values: CDR1 MNHEY, CDR2 SVGEGT. The CDR3 sequence is 13 residues long. V lost 7 bases to trimming and J lost 4 bases; unmatched junction nucleotides: 3. CDR3 residues: CASTTGGYNEQFF. CDR3 nucleotide sequence: TGTGCCAGCACGACGGGGGGGTACAATGAGCAGTTCTTC.

This sequence joins TRBV5-6 and TRBJ2-4, with D unclear. The ends were cut back, 2 bases at V and 0 bases at J, with 9 bases in the middle. This CDR3 has 15 residues. Germline CDR1 is SGHDT and CDR2 is YYEEEE. The CDR3 here is CASSLRVLAKNIQYF. The CDR3 bases are TGTGCCAGCAGCTTAAGGGTTCTAGCCAAAAACATTCAGTACTTC.

The chain carries TRBV5-1 and TRBJ2-3, with TRBD2 identical over 8 bases. J lost 14 bases, V lost 4 bases, and 9 bases had no gene match. Germline CDR1 is SGHRS and CDR2 is YFSETQ. CDR3 length equals 12 residues. The CDR3 DNA reads as TGCGCCAGCAGCGGCCCGGGACTAGGGGTGTATTTT. Protein product: CASSGPGLGVYF.

The chain couples TRBV20-1 to TRBJ1-1; the D gene is possibly TRBD1 (6 bases). V was trimmed by 0 bases and J by 1 base, leaving 15 bases between them. Germline CDR1 DFQATT, CDR2 SNEGSKA (reference sequence). The CDR3 runs 16 residues. This CDR3 reads CSARDPLGGRNTEAFF. CDR3 bases: TGCAGTGCTAGAGATCCATTGGGGGGGCGGAACACTGAAGCTTTCTTT.

The sample holds many counts of this clonotype. The chain has TRBV7-2 and TRBJ2-3, with 8 nucleotides matching TRBD2. The CDR3 is made up of 17 amino acids. J was trimmed by 1 base and V by 3 bases; bases with no gene match: 9. Germline CDR1 reads SGHTA; CDR2 reads FQGNSA. The CDR3 bases are TGTGCCAGCAGCTTCGAGCGGGGGAAGCAGGGCACAGATACGCAGTATTTT. This translates into CASSFERGKQGTDTQYF.